The T cell receptor beta chain under discussion was sequenced for a study of cytomegalovirus exposure and HLA in healthy donors. The study's findings and limits: V- and J-gene trimming of TCR beta was linked (in a later analysis) to a missense DCLRE1C variant. There were a few CMV-associated chains whose specificity for CMV antigens was confirmed in vitro. Indistinguishable V segments, including TRBV6-2 and TRBV6-3, were excluded.

Healthy individuals who donated bone marrow served as the donors. This CDR3 has 13 amino acids. V shed 7 bases and J shed 6 bases, with 13 bases lying between them. The germline V gene has CDR1 MDHEN and CDR2 SYDVKM. Details on this clone: Its antigen is not known.

Both 60 Vbeta primers and 13 Jbeta primers went into the PCR. Generated by immunoSEQ multiplex PCR, the TCRdb table keeps only in-frame clones and is missing some. The repertoire consists of approximately 210,000 clones, with roughly 82% occurring once and the leading ten covering about 6.4%. The origin of this receptor is a man aged 35 to 55 in good health and CMV-seropositive. Sequencing was performed on PBMCs. The chain uses TRBV28 and TRBJ1-5; D possibly corresponds to TRBD1 (6 bases). This chain's CDR3 is CASNRVRGQPQHF. The CDR3, as DNA: TGTGCCAGCAACAGGGTGAGAGGTCAGCCCCAGCATTTT. Full variable domain (outside the CDR3, taken from reference TRBV28 and TRBJ1-5): DVKVTQSSRYLVKRTGEKVFLECVQDMDHENMFWYRQDPGLGLRLIYFSYDVKMKEKGDIPEGYSVSREKKERFSLILESASTNQTSMYLCASNRVRGQPQHFGDGTRLSIL.